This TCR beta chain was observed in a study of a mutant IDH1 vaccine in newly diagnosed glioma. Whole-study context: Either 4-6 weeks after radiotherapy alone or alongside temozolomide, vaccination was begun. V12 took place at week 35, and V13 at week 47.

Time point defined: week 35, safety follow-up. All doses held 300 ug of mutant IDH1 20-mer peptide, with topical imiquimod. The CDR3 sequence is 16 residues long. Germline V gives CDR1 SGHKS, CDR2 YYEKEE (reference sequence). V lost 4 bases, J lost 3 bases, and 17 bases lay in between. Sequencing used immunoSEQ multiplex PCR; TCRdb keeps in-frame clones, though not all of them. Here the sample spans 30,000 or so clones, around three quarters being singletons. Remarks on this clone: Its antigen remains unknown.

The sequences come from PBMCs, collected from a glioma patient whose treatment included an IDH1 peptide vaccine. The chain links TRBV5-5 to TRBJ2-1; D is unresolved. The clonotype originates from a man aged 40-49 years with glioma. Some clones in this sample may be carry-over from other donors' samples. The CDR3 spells CASSLTTGAVYNEQFF. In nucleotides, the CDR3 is TGTGCCAGCAGCCTAACTACGGGTGCGGTCTACAATGAGCAGTTCTTC. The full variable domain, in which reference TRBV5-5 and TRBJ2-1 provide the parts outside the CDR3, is DAGVTQSPTHLIKTRGQQVTLRCSPISGHKSVSWYQQVLGQGPQFIFQYYEKEERGRGNFPDRFSARQFPNYSSELNVNALLLGDSALYLCASSLTTGAVYNEQFFGPGTRLTVL.